The clone carrying this TCR beta chain was counted a few times. Antigen: not known. This entry comes from a study of blood T cells in healthy people across ages. The people who gave samples were healthy Caucasians from Russia, aged about 6 to 100. Per the germline V gene, CDR1 is SGDLS and CDR2 is YYNGEE. CDR3 length: 15 residues. After removal of 4 bases from V and 6 bases from J, the junction contained 9 bases not matched to a gene. Then a second PCR, running about 7 to 11 cycles, was carried out with a sample-barcoded 5' primer and a J-beta primer mix. Each sample yielded at least 3 million CDR3-containing paired-end reads. TCRdb re-called the 5' RACE reads through MiXCR, storing one row per CDR3 protein. The sample records roughly 1,300,000 distinct CDR3 sequences, approximately 59% being singletons. Broader study findings: Underestimates were what the diversity estimates from one million T cells were considered to be. With naive T cell percentage, TCR beta diversity showed a strong correlation.

The chain links TRBV9 to TRBJ2-1, with 8 bases lining up with TRBD2. This clonotype was obtained from a man younger than 35 in good health. Sequencing was performed on blood. Written as DNA, the CDR3 is TGTGCCAGCAGCCACGGACTAGCCCCCTCCAATGAGCAGTTCTTC. Protein: CASSHGLAPSNEQFF.